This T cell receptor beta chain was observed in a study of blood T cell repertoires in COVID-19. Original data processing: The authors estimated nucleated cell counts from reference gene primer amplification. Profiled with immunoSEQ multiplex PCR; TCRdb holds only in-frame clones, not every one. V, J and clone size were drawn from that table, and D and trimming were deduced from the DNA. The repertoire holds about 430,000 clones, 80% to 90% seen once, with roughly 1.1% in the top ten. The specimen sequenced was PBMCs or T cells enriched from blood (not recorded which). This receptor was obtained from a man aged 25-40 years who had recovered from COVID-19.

In nucleotides, the CDR3 is TGTGCCATCACCTTGGACAGGTCGAACACTGAAGCTTTCTTT. Amino acid sequence: CAITLDRSNTEAFF. The chain joins TRBV10-3 to TRBJ1-1; 7 bases agree with TRBD1. The V segment lost 7 bases and the J segment 1 base; nucleotides outside the gene matches: 6. Germline CDR1 and CDR2: ENHRY and SYGVKD. This CDR3 has 14 amino acids.